This T cell receptor beta chain was profiled in a study of blood T cells in healthy people across ages. General study results and limits: Donor CMV infection status was unknown, possibly confounding age-related changes in expanded clonotypes.

Worth noting for this clonotype: No antigen is known for it.

This CDR3 is built from 15 residues. Germline values: CDR1 SGDLS, CDR2 YYNGEE. V lost 0 bases, J lost 3 bases, and 12 bases lay in between. Through a sample-barcoded 5' primer and a J-beta primer mix, a second PCR was run for 7 to 11 cycles. All samples gave at least 2.5 million CDR3-containing paired-end reads. TCRdb independently ran MiXCR on the 5' RACE reads; one entry per CDR3 protein. The table shows approximately 800,000 distinct CDR3 sequences, with roughly 56% occurring only once. The authors drew 8 to 10 milliliters of peripheral blood from each donor. The chain combines TRBV9 with TRBJ2-5; D unclear. The specimen was blood. The sequence was obtained from a man aged 35 to 55 in good health. The CDR3 region is CASSVGGWGEETQYF. The CDR3, as DNA: TGTGCCAGCAGCGTAGGCGGATGGGGTGAAGAGACCCAGTACTTC.